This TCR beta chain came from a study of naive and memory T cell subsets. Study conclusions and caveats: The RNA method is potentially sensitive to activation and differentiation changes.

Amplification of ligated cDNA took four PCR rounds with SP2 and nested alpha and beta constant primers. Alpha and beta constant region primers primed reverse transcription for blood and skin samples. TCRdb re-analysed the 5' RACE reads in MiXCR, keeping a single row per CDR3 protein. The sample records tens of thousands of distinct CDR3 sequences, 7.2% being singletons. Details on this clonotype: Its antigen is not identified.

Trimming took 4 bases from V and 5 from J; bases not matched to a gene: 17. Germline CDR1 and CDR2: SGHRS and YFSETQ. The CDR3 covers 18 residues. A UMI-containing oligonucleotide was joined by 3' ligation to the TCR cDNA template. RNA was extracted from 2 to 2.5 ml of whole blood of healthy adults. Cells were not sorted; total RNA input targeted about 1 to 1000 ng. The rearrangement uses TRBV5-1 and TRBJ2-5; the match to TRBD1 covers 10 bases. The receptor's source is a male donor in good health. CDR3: CASSLTAGTGASLETQYF. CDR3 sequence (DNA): TGCGCCAGCAGCCTCACCGCAGGGACAGGGGCATCCCTCGAGACCCAGTACTTC.